These 14 T cell receptor beta chains were sequenced from one sample in a study of T cells in localized non-small cell lung cancer. Clones were read by immunoSEQ multiplex PCR, and TCRdb kept only the in-frame ones, dropping some. Here the sample spans about 54,000 clones, roughly four fifths being singletons. The source was peripheral blood, collected before any cancer treatment. These receptors originate from a female donor aged 60 or older with stage II squamous cell lung carcinoma.

The chain joins TRBV28 to TRBJ1-4; D remains unclear. Germline assignment: CDR1 MDHEN and CDR2 SYDVKM. The CDR3 is 13 residues long. Trimming shortened V by 11 bases and J by 3 bases, and 13 bases separated the two germline ends. The CDR3 reads CAVRVGANEKLFF. CDR3 DNA sequence: TGTGCCGTCCGGGTTGGGGCTAATGAAAAACTGTTTTTT.

About this clone itself: The sample holds other DNA sequences that translate to the same CDR3. This sequence joins TRBV7-2 and TRBJ1-1; no definite D call. The V gene's germline CDR1 is SGHTA and CDR2 FQGNSA. The CDR3 runs 13 residues. Between the trimmed V and J ends, which lost 3 bases and 1 base, there was a span of 6 bases. CDR3 sequence (DNA): TGTGCCAGCAGCTTCGGTCGGAACACTGAAGCTTTCTTT. Translated, it gives CASSFGRNTEAFF.

The V call is TRBV10-1, the J call TRBJ2-5; D is unclear. V lost 10 bases and J lost 1, with 16 bases in between. Germline lookup yields CDR1 WNHNN and CDR2 SYGVQD (reference sequence). This CDR3 is 14 amino acids long. As DNA, the CDR3 is TGCGCCACCGATTTTTGGACGAGCCAAGAGACCCAGTACTTC. Translated: CATDFWTSQETQYF.

This clone appeared a few times. The chain carries TRBV7-2 and TRBJ2-2; no clear D. Trimming cost V 5 bases and J 8 bases, with 9 bases left between them. The CDR3 totals 12 residues. CDR1 and CDR2 (germline): SGHTA, FQGNSA. DNA of the CDR3: TGTGCCAGCAGCCAGAGGAGTGGGGAGCTGTTTTTT. It specifies CASSQRSGELFF.

This chain joins TRBV5-1 and TRBJ2-3; D may correspond to TRBD1 or TRBD2 (5 bases each). Per germline, CDR1 SGHRS and CDR2 YFSETQ. The CDR3 is made up of 17 amino acids. V lost 0 bases and J 3 bases, leaving 17 bases between the germline ends. For the CDR3, the DNA is TGCGCCAGCAGCTTGGGCCACCGGGACGGCCGAACAGATACGCAGTATTTT. It specifies CASSLGHRDGRTDTQYF.

The rearrangement joins TRBV5-1 to TRBJ1-2, with 7 bases that match TRBD1. CDR3 length: 14 residues. Germline trimming cut 4 bases from V and 4 bases from J; bases unmatched to any gene: 7. The V gene's germline CDR1 is SGHRS and CDR2 YFSETQ. The CDR3 sequence is CASSPGQVVYGYTF. CDR3 nucleotide sequence: TGCGCCAGCAGCCCCGGACAGGTAGTCTATGGCTACACCTTC.

The chain has TRBV19 and TRBJ1-5; no firm D call. The CDR3 covers 14 residues. Germline V lookup: CDR1 LNHDA, CDR2 SQIVND (reference sequence). The V gene lost 4 bases and the J gene lost 0 bases, with 7 bases spanning the gap. The CDR3 region is CASSRPYSNQPQHF. CDR3 DNA: TGTGCCAGTAGTAGACCGTATAGCAATCAGCCCCAGCATTTT.

This clone occurred a few times. This chain links TRBV19 with TRBJ2-7; 7 bases line up with TRBD1. The V gene end was trimmed by 4 bases and the J gene end by 6 bases; junction bases not matched to a gene: 6. CDR3 size: 13 residues. CDR1 is LNHDA, CDR2 SQIVND, per germline (reference sequence). The CDR3 spells CASSSQTGTEQYF. DNA for the CDR3: TGTGCCAGTAGTAGCCAGACAGGGACCGAGCAGTACTTC.

This clone has only one observation. This chain joins TRBV6-5 and TRBJ1-2, with unresolved D. This CDR3 region has 14 residues. Deletions cut 7 bases from V and 0 bases from J, with 12 bases between. Germline CDR1 and CDR2: MNHEY and SVGAGI. The CDR3 DNA follows: TGTGCCAGCACTGAAGGCTCAGCTAACTATGGCTACACCTTC. Translated, it gives CASTEGSANYGYTF.

The gene calls are TRBV6-5 and TRBJ1-2; 10 positions match TRBD1. The germline V gene encodes CDR1 MNHEY and CDR2 SVGAGI. The CDR3 has 12 amino acids. Germline trimming cut 9 bases from V and 3 bases from J; bases unmatched to any gene: 1. The CDR3 region has the DNA TGTGCCAGTGGGACAGGGGACTATGGCTACACCTTC. Amino acid sequence: CASGTGDYGYTF.

This chain joins TRBV19 and TRBJ2-1, with unresolved D. This CDR3 has 15 residues. Per the germline V gene, CDR1 is LNHDA and CDR2 is SQIVND (reference sequence). V lost 2 bases and J lost 7, with 15 bases in between. In DNA, the CDR3 is TGTGCCAGTAGTATACCCCCCCCCAGTAGGAATGAGCAGTTCTTC. Translated: CASSIPPPSRNEQFF.

V gene TRBV18 combines with J gene TRBJ1-1, with D unclear. Germline V gives CDR1 KGHSH, CDR2 LQKENI. There are 12 residues in the CDR3. The ends were cut back, 3 bases at V and 2 bases at J, with 4 bases in the middle. CDR3 protein: CASSPGNTEAFF. DNA of the CDR3: TGTGCCAGCTCACCGGGTAACACTGAAGCTTTCTTT.

This chain joins TRBV30 and TRBJ1-2, with D uncertain. The CDR3 is 13 residues long. Looked up from germline, CDR1 is GTSNPN and CDR2 is SVGIG (reference sequence). Trimming took 6 bases from V and 6 from J, leaving 17 bases between them. CDR3 residues: CACPSGASHGYTF. CDR3 coding DNA: TGTGCCTGCCCGAGTGGAGCGTCTCATGGCTACACCTTC.

CDR3 in amino acids: CASSVRRENTEAFF. The CDR3 DNA reads TGTGCCAGCAGTGTGAGACGGGAGAACACTGAAGCTTTCTTT. The chain uses TRBV25-1 and TRBJ1-1; D is unclear. This CDR3 has 14 residues. Germline V gene data show CDR1 as MGHDK and CDR2 as SYGVNS. Deletions cut 4 bases from V and 1 base from J, with 10 bases between.